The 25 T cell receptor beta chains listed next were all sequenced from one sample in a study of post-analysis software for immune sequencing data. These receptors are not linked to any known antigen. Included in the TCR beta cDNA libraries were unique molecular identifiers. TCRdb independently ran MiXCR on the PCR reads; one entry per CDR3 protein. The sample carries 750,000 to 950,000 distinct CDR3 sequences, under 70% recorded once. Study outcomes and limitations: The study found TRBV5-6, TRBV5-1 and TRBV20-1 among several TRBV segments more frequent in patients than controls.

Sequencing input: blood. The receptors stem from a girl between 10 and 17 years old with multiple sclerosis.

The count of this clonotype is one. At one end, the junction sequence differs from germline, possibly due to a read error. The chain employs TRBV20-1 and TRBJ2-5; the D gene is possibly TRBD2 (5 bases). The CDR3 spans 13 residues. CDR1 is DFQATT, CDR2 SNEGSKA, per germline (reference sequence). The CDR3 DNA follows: TGCAGTGCTAGCCGGACTGTCCAAGAGACCCGGTACTTC. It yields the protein CSASRTVQETRYF.

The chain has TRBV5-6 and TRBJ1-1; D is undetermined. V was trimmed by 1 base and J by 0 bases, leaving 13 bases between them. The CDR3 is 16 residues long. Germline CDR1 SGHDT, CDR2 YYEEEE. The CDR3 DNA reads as TGTGCCAGCAGCTTGAGGGCAGGATTCGTGAACACTGAAGCTTTCTTT. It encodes CASSLRAGFVNTEAFF. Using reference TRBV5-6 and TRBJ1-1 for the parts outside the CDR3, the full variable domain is DAGVTQSPTHLIKTRGQQVTLRCSPKSGHDTVSWYQQALGQGPQFIFQYYEEEERQRGNFPDRFSGHQFPNYSSELNVNALLLGDSALYLCASSLRAGFVNTEAFFGQGTRLTVV.

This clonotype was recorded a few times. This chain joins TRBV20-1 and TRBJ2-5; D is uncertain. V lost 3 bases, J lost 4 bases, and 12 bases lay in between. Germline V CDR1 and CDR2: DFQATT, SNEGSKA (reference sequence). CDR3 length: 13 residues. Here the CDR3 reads CSARPGLGETQYF. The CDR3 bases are TGCAGTGCTAGGCCGGGCCTGGGAGAGACCCAGTACTTC.

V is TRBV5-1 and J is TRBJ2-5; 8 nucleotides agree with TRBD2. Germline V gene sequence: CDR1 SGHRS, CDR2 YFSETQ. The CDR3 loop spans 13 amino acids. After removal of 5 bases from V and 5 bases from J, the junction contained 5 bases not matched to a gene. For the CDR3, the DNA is TGCGCCAGCAGACCGGCTAGCGGGGAGACCCAGTACTTC. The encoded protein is CASRPASGETQYF.

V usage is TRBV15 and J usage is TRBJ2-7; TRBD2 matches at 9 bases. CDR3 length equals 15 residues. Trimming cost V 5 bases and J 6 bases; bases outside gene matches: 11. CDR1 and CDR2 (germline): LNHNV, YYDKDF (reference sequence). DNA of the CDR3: TGTGCCACCAGCGACAGTCTAGCGGGGTCGAGCGAGCAGTACTTC. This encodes CATSDSLAGSSEQYF.

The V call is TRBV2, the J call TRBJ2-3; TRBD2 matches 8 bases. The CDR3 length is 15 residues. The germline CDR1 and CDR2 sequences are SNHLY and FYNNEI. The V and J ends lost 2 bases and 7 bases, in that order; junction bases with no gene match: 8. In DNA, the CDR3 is TGTGCCAGCAGTGAACTAGCGGGTTCGGGTAATACGCAGTATTTT. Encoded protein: CASSELAGSGNTQYF.

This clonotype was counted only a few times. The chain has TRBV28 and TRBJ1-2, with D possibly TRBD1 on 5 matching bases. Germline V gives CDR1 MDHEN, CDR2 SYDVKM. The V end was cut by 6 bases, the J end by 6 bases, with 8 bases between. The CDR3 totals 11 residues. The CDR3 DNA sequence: TGTGCCAGCAGCAGGGAGGATGGCTACACCTTC. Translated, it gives CASSREDGYTF.

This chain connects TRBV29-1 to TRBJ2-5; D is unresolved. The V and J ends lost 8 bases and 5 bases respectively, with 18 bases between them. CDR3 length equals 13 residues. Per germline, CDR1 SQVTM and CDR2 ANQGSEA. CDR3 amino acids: CSPRRAVGETQYF. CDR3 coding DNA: TGCAGCCCGCGAAGGGCAGTCGGGGAGACCCAGTACTTC.

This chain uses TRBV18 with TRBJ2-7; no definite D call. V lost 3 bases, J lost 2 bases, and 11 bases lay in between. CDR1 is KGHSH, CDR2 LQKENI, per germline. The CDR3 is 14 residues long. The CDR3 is CASSPGGQAYEQYF. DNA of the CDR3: TGTGCCAGCTCACCGGGTGGGCAGGCCTACGAGCAGTACTTC.

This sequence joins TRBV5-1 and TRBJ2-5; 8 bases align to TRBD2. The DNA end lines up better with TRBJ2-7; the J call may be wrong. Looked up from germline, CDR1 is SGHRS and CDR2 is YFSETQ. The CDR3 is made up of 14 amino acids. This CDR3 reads CASRSTSDYYEQYF. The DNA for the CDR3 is TGCGCCAGCAGATCGACTAGCGACTACTACGAGCAGTACTTC.

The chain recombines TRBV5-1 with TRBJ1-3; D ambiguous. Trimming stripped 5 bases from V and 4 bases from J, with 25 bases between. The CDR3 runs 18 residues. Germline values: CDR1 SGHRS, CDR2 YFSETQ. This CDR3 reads CASRPFLRAADEGNTIYF. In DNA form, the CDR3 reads TGCGCCAGCAGGCCCTTCCTGCGCGCCGCAGATGAGGGAAACACCATATATTTT.

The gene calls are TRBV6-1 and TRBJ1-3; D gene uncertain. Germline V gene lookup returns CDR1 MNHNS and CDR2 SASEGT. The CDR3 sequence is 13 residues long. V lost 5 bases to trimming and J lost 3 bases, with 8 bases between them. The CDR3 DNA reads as TGTGCCAGCAGTACAGTTGGTGGAAACACCATATATTTT. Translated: CASSTVGGNTIYF.

The CDR3 spells CASSLVGEGSPLHF. In DNA form, the CDR3 reads TGCGCCAGCAGCTTGGTCGGCGAGGGTTCACCCCTCCACTTT. The rearrangement links TRBV5-1 to TRBJ1-6; no clear D gene. The CDR3 runs 14 residues. Germline lookup yields CDR1 SGHRS and CDR2 YFSETQ. Trimming took 0 bases from V and 9 from J, leaving 10 bases between them.

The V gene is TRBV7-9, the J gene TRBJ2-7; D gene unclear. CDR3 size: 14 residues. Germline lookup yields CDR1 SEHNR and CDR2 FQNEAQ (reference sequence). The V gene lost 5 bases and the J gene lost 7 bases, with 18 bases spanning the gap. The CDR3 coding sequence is TGTGCCAGCAGCCGGGCGAATCGCCTTTGGGAGCAGTACTTC. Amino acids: CASSRANRLWEQYF.

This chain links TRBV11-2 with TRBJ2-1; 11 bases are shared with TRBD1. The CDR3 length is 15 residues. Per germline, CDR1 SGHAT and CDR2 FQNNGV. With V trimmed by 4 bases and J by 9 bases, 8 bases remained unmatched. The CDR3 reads CASSSDRGRLSEQFF. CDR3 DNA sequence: TGTGCCAGCAGCTCGGACAGGGGGCGTTTATCTGAGCAGTTCTTC.

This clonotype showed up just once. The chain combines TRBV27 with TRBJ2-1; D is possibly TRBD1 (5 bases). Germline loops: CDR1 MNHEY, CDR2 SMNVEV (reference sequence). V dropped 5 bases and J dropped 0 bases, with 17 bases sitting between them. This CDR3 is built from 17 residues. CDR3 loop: CASSASRVANSYNEQFF. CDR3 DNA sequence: TGTGCCAGCAGTGCCAGCAGGGTCGCCAACTCCTACAATGAGCAGTTCTTC.

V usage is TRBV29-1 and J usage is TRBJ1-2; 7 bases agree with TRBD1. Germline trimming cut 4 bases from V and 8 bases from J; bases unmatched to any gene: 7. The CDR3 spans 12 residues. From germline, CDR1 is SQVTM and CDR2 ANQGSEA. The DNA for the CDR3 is TGCAGCGTTGTAAGCAGGGGGTCGGGCTACACCTTC. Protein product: CSVVSRGSGYTF.

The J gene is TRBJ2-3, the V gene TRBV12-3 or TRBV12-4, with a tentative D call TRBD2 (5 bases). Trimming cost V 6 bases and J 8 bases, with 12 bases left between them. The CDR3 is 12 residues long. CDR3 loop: CASSLPGSTQYF. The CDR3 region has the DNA TGTGCCAGCAGCCTGCCGGGGAGTACGCAGTATTTT.

The CDR3 region is CASSQGTSGVTDTQYF. The DNA for the CDR3 is TGCGCCAGCAGCCAGGGGACTAGCGGGGTCACAGATACGCAGTATTTT. The V gene is TRBV4-1, the J gene TRBJ2-3; 13 bases align to TRBD2. The junction had 2 bases not matched to a gene; V was cut back by 3 bases and J by 2 bases. Germline-derived CDR1 and CDR2 are MGHRA and YSYEKL. The CDR3 is made up of 16 amino acids.

The CDR3 spells CSVDPGLAGDTDTQYF. The CDR3 DNA reads as TGCAGCGTTGACCCCGGACTAGCGGGAGACACAGATACGCAGTATTTT. J is TRBJ2-3 and V is TRBV29-1; 13 positions match TRBD2. The CDR3 contains 16 residues. Germline V lookup: CDR1 SQVTM, CDR2 ANQGSEA. V shed 3 bases, J shed 2 bases, and the junction held 5 bases outside the gene matches.

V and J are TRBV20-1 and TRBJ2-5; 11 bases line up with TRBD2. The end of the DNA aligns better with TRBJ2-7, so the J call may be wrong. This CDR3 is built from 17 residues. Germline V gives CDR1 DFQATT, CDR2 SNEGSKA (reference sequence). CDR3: CRGDQTSGSIRTYEQYF. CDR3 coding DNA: TGCAGGGGGGACCAAACTAGCGGGAGTATTCGGACCTACGAGCAGTACTTC.

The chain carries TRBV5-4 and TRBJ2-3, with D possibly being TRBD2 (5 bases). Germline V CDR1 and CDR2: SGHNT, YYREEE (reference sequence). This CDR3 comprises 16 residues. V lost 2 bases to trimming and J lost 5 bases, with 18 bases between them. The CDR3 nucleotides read TGTGCCAGCAGCTTCGTAAAAGGGCCCCGGGGAGATACGCAGTATTTT. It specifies CASSFVKGPRGDTQYF.

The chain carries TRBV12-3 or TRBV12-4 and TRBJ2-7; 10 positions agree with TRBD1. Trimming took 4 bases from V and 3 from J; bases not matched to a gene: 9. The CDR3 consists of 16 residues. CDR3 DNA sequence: TGTGCCAGCAGTTCTCGCGGAGACAGGGGGCTCTACGAGCAGTACTTC. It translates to CASSSRGDRGLYEQYF.

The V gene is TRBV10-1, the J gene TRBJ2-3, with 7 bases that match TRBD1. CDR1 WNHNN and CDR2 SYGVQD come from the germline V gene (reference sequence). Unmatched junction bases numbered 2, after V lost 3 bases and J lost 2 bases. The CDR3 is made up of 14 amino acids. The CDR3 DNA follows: TGCGCCAGCAGTGAACAGGGGATCACAGATACGCAGTATTTT. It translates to CASSEQGITDTQYF.

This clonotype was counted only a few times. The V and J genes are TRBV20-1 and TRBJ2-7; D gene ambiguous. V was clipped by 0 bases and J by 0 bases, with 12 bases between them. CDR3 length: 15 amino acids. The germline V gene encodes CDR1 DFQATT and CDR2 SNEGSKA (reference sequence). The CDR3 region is CSARDVRTSSYEQYF. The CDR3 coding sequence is TGCAGTGCTAGAGATGTCAGGACGAGCTCCTACGAGCAGTACTTC.